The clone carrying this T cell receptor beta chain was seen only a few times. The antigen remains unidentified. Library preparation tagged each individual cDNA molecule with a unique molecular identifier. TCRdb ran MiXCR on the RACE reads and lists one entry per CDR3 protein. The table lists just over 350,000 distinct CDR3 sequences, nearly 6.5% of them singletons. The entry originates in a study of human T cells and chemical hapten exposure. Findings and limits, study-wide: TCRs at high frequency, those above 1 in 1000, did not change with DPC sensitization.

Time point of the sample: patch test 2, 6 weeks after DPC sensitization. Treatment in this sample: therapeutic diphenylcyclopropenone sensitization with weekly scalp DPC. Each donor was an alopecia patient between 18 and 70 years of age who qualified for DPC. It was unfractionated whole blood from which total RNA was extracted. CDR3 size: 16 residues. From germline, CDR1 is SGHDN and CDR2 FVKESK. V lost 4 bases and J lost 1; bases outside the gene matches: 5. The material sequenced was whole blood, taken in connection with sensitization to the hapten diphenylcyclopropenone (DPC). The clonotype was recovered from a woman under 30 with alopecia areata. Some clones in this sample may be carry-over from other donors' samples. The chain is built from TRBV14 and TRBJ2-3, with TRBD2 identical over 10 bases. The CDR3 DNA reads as TGTGCCAGCAGCCGGCTCGGGACTAGCGGCACAGATACGCAGTATTTT. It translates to CASSRLGTSGTDTQYF.